This T cell receptor beta chain stems from a study of shared clonotypes between healthy human individuals. CD4+ cells yielded CD45RA+ naive and CD45RA-negative memory subsets. Per the germline V gene, CDR1 is MDHEN and CDR2 is SYDVKM. The CDR3 extends over 13 amino acids. Trimming at V came to 6 bases and at J to 0 bases, leaving 1 base not matched to a gene. About this clone itself: In the same sample, other DNA sequences code for this CDR3.

Here immunoSEQ multiplex PCR was the method, and the copy in TCRdb shows in-frame clones only, minus some. This table has roughly 2 million clones, 95% appearing once. The chain joins TRBV28 to TRBJ1-1; 7 nucleotides align to TRBD1. This clonotype originated in a man aged 18 to 29 in good health. Sequencing was done on a sample of naive CD4+ T cells sorted from blood. Described subset: CD45RA+ positively selected. CDR3 region: CASSGTVNTEAFF. As DNA, the CDR3 is TGTGCCAGCAGCGGGACAGTGAACACTGAAGCTTTCTTT.